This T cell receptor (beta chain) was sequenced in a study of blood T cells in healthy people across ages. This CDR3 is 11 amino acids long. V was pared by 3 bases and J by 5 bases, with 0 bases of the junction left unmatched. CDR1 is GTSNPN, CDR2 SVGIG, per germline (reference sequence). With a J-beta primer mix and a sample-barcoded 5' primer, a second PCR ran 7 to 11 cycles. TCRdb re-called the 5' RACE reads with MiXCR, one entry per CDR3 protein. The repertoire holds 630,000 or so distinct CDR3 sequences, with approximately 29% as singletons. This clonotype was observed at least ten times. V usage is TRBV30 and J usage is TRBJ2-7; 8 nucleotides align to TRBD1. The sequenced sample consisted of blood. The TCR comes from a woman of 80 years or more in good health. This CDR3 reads CAWRDRDEQYF. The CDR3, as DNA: TGTGCCTGGAGGGACAGGGACGAGCAGTACTTC.